This T cell receptor (beta chain) appears in the sequencing data of a study of CXCR3-negative and CXCR3-positive naive CD8 T cells. Study results and limitations: Partial loss of CXCR3 expression followed cryopreservation; most assays used fresh PBMCs. For memory CD8+ cells diversity was much lower, but both naive subsets had comparably high diversity. Unlike memory cells, which differed, naive CXCR3-negative and CXCR3-positive cells had similar TRBV-TRBJ usage. CXCR3-negative naive cells had less hydrophobic TRB CDR3s than did CXCR3-positive naive cells.

Regarding this clonotype: Its antigen remains unknown.

CDR3 size: 12 residues. The germline V gene encodes CDR1 SQVTM and CDR2 ANQGSEA. The authors prepared UMI-labeled TRB cDNA libraries by 5' RACE. Reanalyzing the 5' RACE reads, TCRdb keeps one entry per CDR3 protein, without DNA. The data show approximately 48,000 distinct CDR3 sequences, and the top ten clones hold roughly 0.6%. Naive CD8+ T cells had a CD45RO-CCR7+CD27+CD95- phenotype. This chain uses TRBV29-1 with TRBJ2-7; no DNA is available, so the TRBD1 call from TCRdb remains unchecked. The specimen sequenced was naive CXCR3+ CD8+ T cells from blood. Subset defined: CD45RO-CCR7+CD27+CD95- naive CD8+ T cells expressing CXCR3 (TNR3+). The TCR sequence derives from a human donor in good health. Some clones in this sample may be carry-over from other donors' samples. The CDR3 loop is CSVRDLGGEQYF.